What follows is one T cell receptor beta chain and its context. The antigen remains unidentified. The data were obtained in a study of T cell clones after liver transplantation. For the study at large: TCRbeta sequencing after a pre-transplant mixed lymphocyte reaction identified graft-donor-reactive clones, later tracked in post-transplant blood. Pre-transplant mixed lymphocyte reactions yielded third-party-reactive TCRbeta sequences as comparators for graft-donor-reactive sequences. At least one year of complete immunosuppression withdrawal without enzymes over twice normal defined tolerance.

Some clones are missing from TCRdb's copy, which holds only in-frame ones; the method was immunoSEQ multiplex PCR. The sample includes about 75,000 clones, 84% of them seen just once. Study-level points and caveats: Low donor cell numbers restricted donor-reactive repertoire measurement in a couple of subjects.

Trimming at V came to 5 bases and at J to 3 bases, leaving 6 bases not matched to a gene. The germline V gene has CDR1 LNHDA and CDR2 SQIVND (reference sequence). This CDR3 region has 15 residues. The chain has TRBV19 and TRBJ2-3, with TRBD1 matching 9 bases. The sample was CD4+ T cells from blood, taken 48 months after liver transplant. This receptor was obtained from a human patient who received a liver transplant. Some of the T cells might come from the graft donor. CDR3 in DNA: TGTGCCAGTAGTTTCTCAGGACAGGGGACAGATACGCAGTATTTT. Protein sequence: CASSFSGQGTDTQYF.